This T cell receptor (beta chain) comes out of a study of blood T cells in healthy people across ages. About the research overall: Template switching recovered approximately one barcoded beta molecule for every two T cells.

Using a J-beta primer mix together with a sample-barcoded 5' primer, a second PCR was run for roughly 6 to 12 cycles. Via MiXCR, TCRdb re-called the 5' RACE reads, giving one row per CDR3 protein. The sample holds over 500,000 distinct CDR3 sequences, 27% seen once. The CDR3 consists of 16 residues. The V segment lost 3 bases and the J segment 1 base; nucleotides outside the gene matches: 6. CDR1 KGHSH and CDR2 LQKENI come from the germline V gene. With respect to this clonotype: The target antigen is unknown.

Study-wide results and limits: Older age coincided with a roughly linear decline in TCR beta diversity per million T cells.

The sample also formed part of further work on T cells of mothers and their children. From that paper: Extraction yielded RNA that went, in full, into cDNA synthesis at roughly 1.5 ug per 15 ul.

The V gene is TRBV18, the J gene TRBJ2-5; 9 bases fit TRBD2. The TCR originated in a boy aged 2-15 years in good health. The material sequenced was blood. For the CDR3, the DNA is TGTGCCAGCTCACCGACTAGCGGCTTTGTCCAAGAGACCCAGTACTTC. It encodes CASSPTSGFVQETQYF. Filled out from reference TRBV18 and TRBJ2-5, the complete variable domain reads NAGVMQNPRHLVRRRGQEARLRCSPMKGHSHVYWYRQLPEEGLKFMVYLQKENIIDESGMPKERFSAEFPKEGPSILRIQQVVRGDSAAYFCASSPTSGFVQETQYFGPGTRLLVL.